The clone carrying this T cell receptor beta chain came up many times. Its target is not known. In the same sample, other DNA sequences code for this CDR3. V was shortened by 5 bases and J by 3 bases, with 11 bases between the two germline ends. The CDR3 spans 13 residues. From germline, CDR1 is SGHVS and CDR2 FNYEAQ. This sample was included in a study of OX40 agonist ivuxolimab in advanced cancers. Study-level findings and limits: Some patients without response likewise showed low normalized clonal expansion. Expanded clones were, on average, more numerous in CD8+ T cells than in CD4+.

The method was immunoSEQ multiplex PCR; TCRdb's version includes in-frame clones alone and lacks a portion of them. The table includes tens of thousands of clones, about 80% detected once. The sequence was collected from an adult with an advanced solid tumor such as melanoma, head and neck, liver or kidney cancer. This specimen was CD4+ or CD8+ T cells sorted from blood, taken in a trial of the OX40 agonist ivuxolimab. V is TRBV7-6 and J is TRBJ2-7; D is uncertain. The CDR3 nucleotides are TGTGCCAGCAGCCCCGGCCCCAACTACGAGCAGTACTTC. It codes for CASSPGPNYEQYF.